This T cell receptor beta chain was sequenced in a study of T cell changes during pregnancy in multiple sclerosis. The assay was immunoSEQ multiplex PCR, and TCRdb's table has in-frame clones only and misses some. The sample consists of under 85,000 clones, more than 75% of them appearing once. Sequences were derived from peripheral blood, sampled in the third trimester of pregnancy. This receptor was obtained from a female donor in good health, enrolled as a control in a pregnancy study.

This chain's CDR3 is CASSERTGFHGYTF. The CDR3 coding sequence is TGTGCCAGCAGCGAGAGGACAGGGTTTCATGGCTACACCTTC. This chain links TRBV9 with TRBJ1-2, with 8 positions matching TRBD1. Germline values: CDR1 SGDLS, CDR2 YYNGEE. J gave up 6 bases and V 3 bases, and 7 bases lay outside the gene matches. The CDR3 runs to 14 residues.